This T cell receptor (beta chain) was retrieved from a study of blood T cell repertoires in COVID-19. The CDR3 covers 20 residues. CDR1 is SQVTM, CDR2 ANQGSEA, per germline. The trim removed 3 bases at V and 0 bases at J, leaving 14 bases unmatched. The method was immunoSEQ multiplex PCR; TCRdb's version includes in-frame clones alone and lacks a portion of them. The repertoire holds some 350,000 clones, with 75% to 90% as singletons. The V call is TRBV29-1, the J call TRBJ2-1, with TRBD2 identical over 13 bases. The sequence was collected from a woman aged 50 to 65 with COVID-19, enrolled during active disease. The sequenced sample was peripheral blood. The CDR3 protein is CSVDSAGTSGKLFSYNEQFF. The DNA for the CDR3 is TGCAGCGTTGATTCTGCCGGGACTAGCGGGAAATTATTCTCCTACAATGAGCAGTTCTTC.